The rows below give T cell receptor beta chains drawn from one sample of a study of shared clonotypes between healthy human individuals. Clones were read by immunoSEQ multiplex PCR, and TCRdb kept only the in-frame ones, dropping some. The sample gives roughly 2,000,000 clones, over 85% of which show up once; more than 0.95% is in the top ten. Sequenced: naive CD8+ T cells sorted from blood. The receptors stem from a man between 18 and 29 years old in good health. Each CDR3 is given with its conserved first and last residue. D genes are given only for firm matches. Size is omitted from some rows. Given values are once, few, many or a class for expanded clones.

d_call,clone_size,j_call,v_call,cdr3_aa,cdr3_nt
.,.,TRBJ1-4,TRBV19,CASSIGDRPYGEKLFF,TGTGCCAGTAGTATAGGTGACAGGCCCTACGGGGAAAAACTGTTTTTT
TRBD2,once,TRBJ2-5,TRBV30,CAWSPTGGETQYF,TGTGCCTGGAGTCCGACGGGGGGAGAGACCCAGTACTTC
.,.,TRBJ1-6,TRBV7-9,CASSLAGESSYNSPLHF,TGTGCCAGCAGCTTGGCGGGGGAGAGCTCCTATAATTCACCCCTCCACTTT
.,.,TRBJ2-7,TRBV11-1,CASSPGTPYEQYF,TGTGCCAGCAGCCCCGGGACACCCTACGAGCAGTACTTC
.,.,TRBJ2-7,TRBV5-6,CASRQRGYEQYF,TGTGCCAGCAGACAGAGGGGCTACGAGCAGTACTTC
.,.,TRBJ1-2,TRBV4-1,CASSQALGSYGYTF,TGCGCCAGCAGCCAAGCTTTGGGTAGTTATGGCTACACCTTC
.,once,TRBJ2-3,TRBV5-1,CASSLGGSTATDTQYF,TGCGCCAGCAGCTTGGGGGGATCGACGGCCACAGATACGCAGTATTTT
TRBD2,.,TRBJ2-2,TRBV15,CATSISWTSANTGELFF,TGTGCCACCAGCATTTCATGGACTAGCGCGAACACCGGGGAGCTGTTTTTT
.,once,TRBJ2-7,TRBV4-3,CASSQDQWRDYEQYF,TGCGCCAGCAGCCAAGACCAGTGGAGGGACTACGAGCAGTACTTC
.,.,TRBJ2-3,TRBV2,CASKPSSPPTTDTQYF,TGTGCCAGCAAGCCTTCATCCCCGCCAACCACAGATACGCAGTATTTT
.,once,TRBJ2-7,TRBV7-6,CASSWDKTYEQYF,TGTGCCAGCAGCTGGGACAAAACCTACGAGCAGTACTTC
TRBD2,.,TRBJ2-1,TRBV10-1,CASSEGLAGGKNEQFF,TGCGCCAGCAGTGAGGGACTAGCGGGAGGAAAAAATGAGCAGTTCTTC
.,.,TRBJ2-3,TRBV6-1,CASSAISLGPYTDTQYF,TGTGCCAGCAGTGCAATCTCACTAGGGCCCTACACAGATACGCAGTATTTT
TRBD2,.,TRBJ2-5,TRBV29-1,CSATGTSIRFEVLETQYF,TGCAGCGCCACAGGGACTAGCATTCGGTTCGAGGTTCTGGAGACCCAGTACTTC
TRBD1,.,TRBJ2-7,TRBV5-4,CASSLGQGASYEQYF,TGTGCCAGCAGCTTGGGACAGGGAGCCTCCTACGAGCAGTACTTC
.,.,TRBJ2-1,TRBV27,CASSLSAGGYSNEQFF,TGTGCCAGCAGTTTATCGGCGGGCGGCTATTCCAATGAGCAGTTCTTC
.,.,TRBJ1-2,TRBV27,CASSPAARRDIWGYTF,TGTGCCAGCAGTCCGGCAGCACGAAGGGATATATGGGGCTACACCTTC
TRBD2,.,TRBJ2-1,TRBV19,CASSIGLAGYNEQFF,TGTGCCAGTAGTATTGGACTAGCGGGCTACAATGAGCAGTTCTTC
.,.,TRBJ2-5,TRBV19,CASSIGTGSQETQYF,TGTGCCAGTAGTATAGGCACCGGGAGCCAAGAGACCCAGTACTTC
.,.,TRBJ2-7,TRBV6-5,CASSYSISGHEQYF,TGTGCCAGCAGTTACTCGATTTCTGGGCACGAGCAGTACTTC
.,.,TRBJ1-3,TRBV4-1,CASSLGQSSGNTIYF,TGCGCCAGCAGCCTCGGTCAGAGCTCTGGAAACACCATATATTTT
TRBD1,.,TRBJ2-7,TRBV19,CASSRGQDLSYEQYF,TGTGCCAGTAGCAGGGGACAGGACCTCTCCTACGAGCAGTACTTC
.,once,TRBJ2-7,TRBV2,CASSDGSAEAYEQYF,TGTGCCAGCAGTGATGGTTCGGCAGAAGCCTACGAGCAGTACTTC
.,.,TRBJ1-1,TRBV4-3,CASSQGGRAEAFF,TGCGCCAGCAGCCAGGGGGGGAGGGCTGAAGCTTTCTTT
TRBD1,once,TRBJ2-7,TRBV4-1,CASSQRGQSTYEQYF,TGCGCCAGCAGCCAAAGGGGACAGTCTACCTACGAGCAGTACTTC
.,once,TRBJ1-5,TRBV19,CASSIGREGVFSNQPQHF,TGTGCCAGTAGTATTGGCAGGGAGGGCGTTTTTAGCAATCAGCCCCAGCATTTT
TRBD2,.,TRBJ2-7,TRBV7-8,CASSPLAGPAPDEQYF,TGTGCCAGCAGCCCTTTAGCGGGGCCCGCCCCAGACGAGCAGTACTTC
.,.,TRBJ1-1,TRBV7-8,CASSQMPGGDTEAFF,TGTGCCAGCAGCCAAATGCCGGGAGGGGACACTGAAGCTTTCTTT
.,.,TRBJ1-5,TRBV6-1,CASSEVLPNQPQHF,TGTGCCAGCAGTGAAGTGCTGCCCAATCAGCCCCAGCATTTT
.,.,TRBJ2-2,TRBV11-2,CASSSHPTGTMGTGELFF,TGTGCCAGCAGCTCCCACCCGACAGGAACCATGGGCACCGGGGAGCTGTTTTTT
.,.,TRBJ1-1,TRBV4-1,CASSPGLLNTEAFF,TGCGCCAGCAGCCCTGGGCTCTTGAACACTGAAGCTTTCTTT
.,.,TRBJ1-4,TRBV2,CASSDFGGLSEEKLFF,TGTGCCAGCAGTGACTTTGGGGGTCTGTCTGAAGAAAAACTGTTTTTT
.,many,TRBJ2-3,TRBV7-9,CASSLYLGGTDTQYF,TGTGCCAGCAGCTTATATCTTGGAGGGACAGATACGCAGTATTTT
.,.,TRBJ2-5,TRBV28,CASSLGQFQETQYF,TGTGCCAGCAGTTTAGGACAGTTCCAAGAGACCCAGTACTTC
.,.,TRBJ1-6,TRBV7-9,CASSLVAGTSPLHF,TGTGCCAGCAGCTTAGTCGCAGGAACCTCACCCCTCCACTTT
.,.,TRBJ1-5,TRBV5-7,CASSLDGNQPQHF,TGTGCCAGCAGCTTGGACGGGAATCAGCCCCAGCATTTT
TRBD1,.,TRBJ1-5,TRBV6-5,CASSYIQGGQPQHF,TGTGCCAGCAGTTACATCCAGGGGGGTCAGCCCCAGCATTTT
.,.,TRBJ2-3,TRBV7-9,CASSSGSTDTQYF,TGTGCCAGCAGCTCTGGAAGTACAGATACGCAGTATTTT
.,.,TRBJ1-1,TRBV7-9,CASSPGTLNTEAFF,TGTGCCAGCAGCCCCGGGACACTGAACACTGAAGCTTTCTTT
.,.,TRBJ1-1,TRBV4-1,CASSPTEGSRYTEAFF,TGCGCCAGCAGCCCAACGGAGGGTTCACGCTACACTGAAGCTTTCTTT
.,.,TRBJ2-7,TRBV6-5,CASSYGQSRGHEQYF,TGTGCCAGCAGTTACGGGCAGTCAAGAGGCCACGAGCAGTACTTC
.,.,TRBJ2-3,TRBV5-6,CASVGGIPDTQYF,TGTGCCAGCGTAGGGGGGATCCCAGATACGCAGTATTTT
.,once,TRBJ2-1,TRBV7-9,CASSLVWPLEDEQFF,TGTGCCAGCAGCTTGGTCTGGCCCTTAGAGGACGAGCAGTTCTTC
.,once,TRBJ2-1,TRBV7-9,CASSFDKVEEQFF,TGTGCCAGCAGCTTCGATAAAGTTGAGGAGCAGTTCTTC
.,.,TRBJ1-2,TRBV10-3,CAISESGYGYTF,TGTGCCATCAGTGAGTCCGGCTATGGCTACACCTTC
.,.,TRBJ2-7,TRBV11-2,CASSLGSTYEQYF,TGTGCCAGCAGCTTAGGGTCGACCTACGAGCAGTACTTC
.,.,TRBJ2-1,TRBV29-1,CSVERGTGMNNEQFF,TGCAGCGTTGAACGGGGGACGGGGATGAACAATGAGCAGTTCTTC
.,.,TRBJ2-5,TRBV11-2,CASSSPFDPETQYF,TGTGCCAGCAGCTCCCCGTTCGACCCAGAGACCCAGTACTTC
.,once,TRBJ2-1,TRBV7-2,CASSLGDRAFF,TGTGCCAGCAGCTTAGGGGACCGAGCATTCTTC
.,.,TRBJ2-5,TRBV12-5,CASGFGQGRETQYF,TGTGCTAGTGGTTTCGGTCAGGGGAGGGAGACCCAGTACTTC
TRBD1,.,TRBJ2-1,TRBV11-3,CASSLGGQDEQFF,TGTGCCAGCAGCTTAGGGGGACAGGATGAGCAGTTCTTC
.,.,TRBJ2-2,TRBV7-6,CASSPAPHANTGELFF,TGTGCCAGCAGCCCAGCACCACACGCGAACACCGGGGAGCTGTTTTTT